This TCR beta chain was sequenced in a study of shared clonotypes between healthy human individuals. Study-wide background: A couple of women and a few men aged 18 to 49 made up the donors. Findings and limits, study-wide: Sharing of clonotypes among donors was expected to vary with sequencing depth.

Running of the assay took place at deep level. Sequenced by immunoSEQ multiplex PCR; TCRdb stores in-frame clones only, minus some. Here the sample spans about 2.1 million clones, just under 95% being singletons. Naive CD8 populations comprised CD45RO-negative cells positively selected for CCR7, excluding terminally differentiated effector memory CD45RA+ cells. With regard to this clone: Its antigen is currently unknown.

The clonotype comes from a young man in good health. Some clones in this sample may be carry-over from other donors' samples. The sample consisted of naive CD8+ T cells from PBMCs.

This chain's CDR3 is CASSELGPYEQYF. DNA of the CDR3: TGTGCCAGCAGTGAGCTTGGCCCCTACGAGCAGTACTTC. This rearrangement joins TRBV2 to TRBJ2-5; D is undetermined. TRBJ2-7 matches the DNA end more closely, so the J call is doubtful. The germline V gene has CDR1 SNHLY and CDR2 FYNNEI. The CDR3 consists of 13 residues.